This T cell receptor beta chain is drawn from a study of response to subunit inactivated influenza vaccine. TCRdb ran MiXCR on the RT-PCR reads and lists one entry per CDR3 protein. Among more than 450,000 distinct CDR3 sequences listed, about 8% were seen once. In this sample, this clonotype turned up many times. This CDR3 has 14 residues. The V end lost 0 bases, the J end lost 3 bases, and 12 bases lay between the germline ends. Germline-derived CDR1 and CDR2 are DFQATT and SNEGSKA (reference sequence). The source material was PBMCs from blood, sampled less than 30 months after vaccination. The V gene is TRBV20-1, the J gene TRBJ2-7, with D possibly TRBD2 on 6 matching bases. This receptor was identified in a man aged 50-75 years who received an inactivated influenza vaccine. As DNA, the CDR3 is TGCAGTGCTAGAGATTACGGCGGGGACTACGAGCAGTACTTC. Translated: CSARDYGGDYEQYF.